This entry lists 31 T cell receptor beta chains sequenced from one sample in a study of graft-versus-host responses after intestinal transplantation. This table comes from immunoSEQ multiplex PCR, and its TCRdb copy is limited to in-frame clones, with some not included. The sample has some 96,000 clones, 90% seen once. Source: PBMCs, taken approximately 420 days after intestinal transplant. These receptors were collected from a human patient who received an intestinal transplant, so some T cells may come from the graft donor.

V gene TRBV6-1 combines with J gene TRBJ1-1, with no clear D. CDR1 MNHNS and CDR2 SASEGT come from the germline V gene. The CDR3 loop spans 11 amino acids. Trimming shortened V by 5 bases and J by 8 bases, and 9 bases separated the two germline ends. The CDR3 sequence: CASSYGQEAFF. The CDR3 DNA follows: TGTGCCAGCAGTTACGGGCAGGAAGCTTTCTTT.

The chain uses TRBV9 and TRBJ2-3; TRBD1 might be the D (5 bases). Trimming stripped 0 bases from V and 4 bases from J, with 9 bases between. Germline V gene lookup returns CDR1 SGDLS and CDR2 YYNGEE. The CDR3 is 14 residues long. The CDR3 here is CASSVGQGADTQYF. CDR3 DNA: TGTGCCAGCAGCGTAGGGCAGGGTGCAGATACGCAGTATTTT.

In nucleotides, the CDR3 is TGCGCCAGCAGCTTGCGGGTTGCCGGGGAGCTGTTTTTT. It encodes CASSLRVAGELFF. The chain combines TRBV5-1 with TRBJ2-2, with D unresolved. The V gene's germline CDR1 is SGHRS and CDR2 YFSETQ. V was shortened by 1 base and J by 6 bases, with 7 bases between the two germline ends. The CDR3 has 13 amino acids.

This rearrangement joins TRBV7-3 to TRBJ2-7; no definite D call. The CDR3 is made up of 13 amino acids. Germline V gene data show CDR1 as SGHTA and CDR2 as FQGTGA. The V gene lost 3 bases and the J gene lost 4 bases, with 10 bases spanning the gap. The CDR3 sequence is CASSFGPPYEQYF. CDR3 bases: TGTGCCAGCAGCTTCGGCCCTCCATACGAGCAGTACTTC. The variable domain in full, with the rest retrieved from reference TRBV7-3 and TRBJ2-7, is GAGVSQTPSNKVTEKGKYVELRCDPISGHTALYWYRQSLGQGPEFLIYFQGTGAADDSGLPNDRFFAVRPEGSVSTLKIQRTERGDSAVYLCASSFGPPYEQYFGPGTRLTVT.

The V gene is TRBV5-1, the J gene TRBJ1-6, with D uncertain. V lost 4 bases and J lost 6, with 8 bases in between. The CDR3 covers 13 residues. CDR1 is SGHRS, CDR2 YFSETQ, per germline. The CDR3 DNA reads TGCGCCAGCAGCCGCAGAATTAATTCACCCCTCCACTTT. Its translation: CASSRRINSPLHF. The whole variable domain, filled in from reference TRBV5-1 and TRBJ1-6, reads KAGVTQTPRYLIKTRGQQVTLSCSPISGHRSVSWYQQTPGQGLQFLFEYFSETQRNKGNFPGRFSGRQFSNSRSEMNVSTLELGDSALYLCASSRRINSPLHFGNGTRLTVT.

V is TRBV20-1 and J is TRBJ2-7; D not certain. The germline V and J ends were trimmed by 0 bases and 5 bases, with 5 bases remaining between them. Germline CDR1 reads DFQATT; CDR2 reads SNEGSKA (reference sequence). The CDR3 spans 11 residues. As DNA, the CDR3 is TGCAGTGCTAGAGAGAACAACGAGCAGTACTTC. Residues: CSARENNEQYF.

V gene TRBV9 combines with J gene TRBJ2-7, with TRBD2 matching over 8 bases. Germline trimming cut 4 bases from V and 2 bases from J; bases unmatched to any gene: 8. CDR3 size: 15 residues. Germline V gene sequence: CDR1 SGDLS, CDR2 YYNGEE. CDR3 bases: TGTGCCAGCAGCCGTGGCGGGGGGACCACCTACGAGCAGTACTTC. Its translation is CASSRGGGTTYEQYF.

V is TRBV7-2 and J is TRBJ2-3; TRBD2 matches at 8 bases. The germline V gene encodes CDR1 SGHTA and CDR2 FQGNSA. V was clipped by 3 bases and J by 0 bases; unmatched bases: 2. The CDR3 covers 15 residues. CDR3 coding DNA: TGTGCCAGCAGCTTCCGGGGGGGGAGCACAGATACGCAGTATTTT. It translates to CASSFRGGSTDTQYF.

The CDR3 is CASSETSGGPDETQYF. In DNA, the CDR3 is TGTGCCAGCAGCGAGACTAGCGGGGGCCCCGACGAGACCCAGTACTTC. The rearrangement links TRBV2 to TRBJ2-5; 12 positions match TRBD2. CDR1 is SNHLY, CDR2 FYNNEI, per germline. The CDR3 is made up of 16 amino acids. Trimming at V came to 6 bases and at J to 5 bases, leaving 10 bases not matched to a gene.

This chain uses TRBV6-1 with TRBJ2-7, with D unclear. The germline V gene encodes CDR1 MNHNS and CDR2 SASEGT. V gave up 3 bases and J gave up 2 bases, with 5 bases separating them. The CDR3 loop spans 12 amino acids. CDR3 amino acids: CASSEGTYEQYF. As DNA, the CDR3 is TGTGCCAGCAGTGAGGGCACCTACGAGCAGTACTTC.

The V call is TRBV4-1, the J call TRBJ2-1; 13 bases map to TRBD2. Germline assignment: CDR1 MGHRA and CDR2 YSYEKL. Trimming removed 4 bases from V and 2 bases from J; junction bases left unmatched: 14. The CDR3 consists of 20 residues. The CDR3 reads CASSLSRLAGGPTAYNEQFF. The CDR3 DNA reads as TGCGCCAGCAGCCTAAGTAGACTAGCGGGGGGCCCTACCGCCTACAATGAGCAGTTCTTC.

This clone was observed a single time. V usage is TRBV7-8 and J usage is TRBJ1-5; D gene uncertain. The germline V and J ends were trimmed by 1 base and 0 bases, with 4 bases remaining between them. Germline V gives CDR1 SGHVS, CDR2 FQNEAQ. The CDR3 contains 14 residues. CDR3 sequence (DNA): TGTGCCAGCAGCTTAGTGCATAGCAATCAGCCCCAGCATTTT. Translated: CASSLVHSNQPQHF.

V gene TRBV18 combines with J gene TRBJ1-1; D possibly corresponds to TRBD1 (6 bases). The CDR3 spans 16 residues. V was shortened by 0 bases and J by 2 bases, with 13 bases between the two germline ends. In germline, CDR1 is KGHSH, CDR2 LQKENI. The CDR3 DNA sequence: TGTGCCAGCTCACCACCGGGGGCAGGGGCCAACACTGAAGCTTTCTTT. Translating gives CASSPPGAGANTEAFF.

J is TRBJ2-2 and V is TRBV27; D gene uncertain. V dropped 5 bases and J dropped 0 bases, with 7 bases sitting between them. Germline V lookup: CDR1 MNHEY, CDR2 SMNVEV (reference sequence). This CDR3 spans 14 amino acids. CDR3 sequence reads: CASSGWTNTGELFF. The DNA for the CDR3 is TGTGCCAGCAGTGGATGGACGAACACCGGGGAGCTGTTTTTT.

CDR3 DNA: TGTGCCAGCAGCCAAGTGGGCAGGGTTATATCCGAGCAGTACTTC. Its translation is CASSQVGRVISEQYF. The rearrangement joins TRBV14 to TRBJ2-7, with D perhaps TRBD1 (5 bases). CDR3 length: 15 amino acids. Germline V gives CDR1 SGHDN, CDR2 FVKESK. Between the trimmed V and J ends, which lost 1 base and 6 bases, there was a span of 16 bases. The complete variable domain, with remaining parts taken from reference TRBV14 and TRBJ2-7, reads EAGVTQFPSHSVIEKGQTVTLRCDPISGHDNLYWYRRVMGKEIKFLLHFVKESKQDESGMPNNRFLAERTGGTYSTLKVQPAELEDSGVYFCASSQVGRVISEQYFGPGTRLTVT.

The chain has TRBV6-5 and TRBJ1-2; 9 bases map to TRBD1. Germline V CDR1 and CDR2: MNHEY, SVGAGI. This CDR3 is 13 amino acids long. J lost 7 bases, V lost 4 bases, and 4 bases had no gene match. The CDR3 is CASSSRDRAGYTF. CDR3 DNA sequence: TGTGCCAGCAGTTCCCGGGACAGGGCTGGCTACACCTTC.

The chain uses TRBV27 and TRBJ2-1; the D gene is possibly TRBD2 (7 bases). In germline, CDR1 is MNHEY, CDR2 SMNVEV (reference sequence). V shed 8 bases and J shed 4 bases, with 21 bases lying between them. The CDR3 has 16 residues. The CDR3 loop reads CASAPWGGALYNEQFF. For the CDR3, the DNA is TGTGCCAGCGCCCCGTGGGGGGGGGCCTTATACAATGAGCAGTTCTTC.

The genes are TRBV5-1 and TRBJ1-2; D call uncertain. Germline lookup yields CDR1 SGHRS and CDR2 YFSETQ. The CDR3 totals 13 residues. The ends were cut back, 0 bases at V and 5 bases at J, with 8 bases in the middle. The DNA of the CDR3 is TGCGCCAGCAGCTTGGCCATGGGGTATGGCTACACCTTC. Amino acids: CASSLAMGYGYTF.

In the case of this clone: The sample carries other DNA sequences with the same CDR3. The rearrangement uses TRBV18 and TRBJ1-1; D possibly corresponds to TRBD1 (6 bases). The V gene lost 3 bases and the J gene lost 4 bases, with 9 bases spanning the gap. The CDR3 is 13 amino acids. CDR1 KGHSH and CDR2 LQKENI come from the germline V gene. CDR3 in DNA: TGTGCCAGCTCACCGGACAGAGCCACTGAAGCTTTCTTT. The encoded protein is CASSPDRATEAFF.

The chain couples TRBV19 to TRBJ1-1; D uncertain. In germline, CDR1 is LNHDA, CDR2 SQIVND (reference sequence). The CDR3 covers 13 residues. Trimming removed 5 bases from V and 7 bases from J, with 14 bases in between. The CDR3 reads CASSPRGYGEAFF. CDR3 DNA: TGTGCCAGTAGTCCTCGTGGGTACGGTGAAGCTTTCTTT. The entire variable domain, with the rest obtained from reference TRBV19 and TRBJ1-1, is as follows: DGGITQSPKYLFRKEGQNVTLSCEQNLNHDAMYWYRQDPGQGLRLIYYSQIVNDFQKGDIAEGYSVSREKKESFPLTVTSAQKNPTAFYLCASSPRGYGEAFFGQGTRLTVV.

This chain uses TRBV5-1 with TRBJ1-1, with D tentatively TRBD1 (5 bases). The CDR3 extends over 12 amino acids. CDR1 is SGHRS, CDR2 YFSETQ, per germline. The V gene lost 0 bases and the J gene lost 7 bases, with 7 bases spanning the gap. CDR3 sequence reads: CASSLVGGEAFF. In DNA, the CDR3 is TGCGCCAGCAGCTTGGTTGGGGGTGAAGCTTTCTTT.

The chain has TRBV5-5 and TRBJ2-7; D may be TRBD1 or TRBD2 (5 bases each). The CDR3 spans 14 residues. Trimming left V 4 bases short and J 0 bases short, with 11 bases between. The germline gives CDR1 SGHKS, CDR2 YYEKEE (reference sequence). CDR3 coding DNA: TGTGCCAGCAGCCCGGGACGGAACTCCTACGAGCAGTACTTC. Translation: CASSPGRNSYEQYF.

The V and J genes are TRBV18 and TRBJ2-3, with 7 nucleotides matching TRBD1. Germline CDR1 is KGHSH and CDR2 is LQKENI. V lost 3 bases and J lost 9; bases outside the gene matches: 3. This CDR3 comprises 12 residues. The CDR3 DNA sequence: TGTGCCAGCTCACCGGGGGACAGAACGCAGTATTTT. It codes for CASSPGDRTQYF. The variable domain in full, with the rest retrieved from reference TRBV18 and TRBJ2-3, is NAGVMQNPRHLVRRRGQEARLRCSPMKGHSHVYWYRQLPEEGLKFMVYLQKENIIDESGMPKERFSAEFPKEGPSILRIQQVVRGDSAAYFCASSPGDRTQYFGPGTRLTVL.

The chain employs TRBV5-1 and TRBJ2-6; D uncertain. The germline CDR1 and CDR2 sequences are SGHRS and YFSETQ. The length of the CDR3 is 15 residues. V shed 4 bases and J shed 0 bases, with 8 bases lying between them. In DNA form, the CDR3 reads TGCGCCAGCAGCATACAGCCCTCTGGGGCCAACGTCCTGACTTTC. Translation gives CASSIQPSGANVLTF.

This clone was picked up one time. This CDR3 is CAILKGTEAFF. Here the CDR3 DNA reads TGTGCCATCCTCAAGGGCACTGAAGCTTTCTTT. The V call is TRBV7-9, the J call TRBJ1-1; D gene ambiguous. The CDR3 length is 11 residues. In germline, CDR1 is SEHNR, CDR2 FQNEAQ (reference sequence). V lost 10 bases to trimming and J lost 4 bases, with 10 bases between them. Variable domain in full (rest from reference TRBV7-9 and TRBJ1-1): DTGVSQNPRHKITKRGQNVTFRCDPISEHNRLYWYRQTLGQGPEFLTYFQNEAQLEKSRLLSDRFSAERPKGSFSTLEIQRTEQGDSAMYLCAILKGTEAFFGQGTRLTVV.

The V gene is TRBV6-1, the J gene TRBJ2-5; TRBD1 might be the D (5 bases). From germline, CDR1 is MNHNS and CDR2 SASEGT. This CDR3 is 14 amino acids long. V lost 8 bases to trimming and J lost 1 base, with 14 bases between them. This chain's CDR3 is CASGIRQFQETQYF. The CDR3 DNA is TGTGCCAGCGGCATCAGACAGTTCCAAGAGACCCAGTACTTC.

This chain joins TRBV10-3 and TRBJ1-2, with 8 bases that match TRBD1. The V and J ends lost 6 bases and 8 bases, in that order; junction bases with no gene match: 11. Per the germline V gene, CDR1 is ENHRY and CDR2 is SYGVKD. This CDR3 is built from 14 residues. CDR3 loop: CAIRTAQGAAGYTF. Here the CDR3 DNA reads TGTGCCATCAGGACTGCGCAGGGGGCGGCGGGCTACACCTTC.

This chain connects TRBV15 to TRBJ1-6; tentative D call: TRBD1 (5 bases). The V end lost 0 bases, the J end lost 7 bases, and 19 bases lay between the germline ends. Per the germline V gene, CDR1 is LNHNV and CDR2 is YYDKDF (reference sequence). The CDR3 contains 18 residues. CDR3 DNA: TGTGCCACCAGCAGAGATGCGAGGGAGGGGTCCTTAAATTCACCCCTCCACTTT. It encodes CATSRDAREGSLNSPLHF.

The V and J genes are TRBV2 and TRBJ2-2, with D tentatively TRBD1 (6 bases). The length of the CDR3 is 14 residues. Trimming removed 7 bases at V and 7 bases at J, with 16 bases between. From germline, CDR1 is SNHLY and CDR2 FYNNEI. The CDR3: CASMWRQAGGELFF. The CDR3 bases are TGTGCCAGCATGTGGAGACAGGCTGGCGGGGAGCTGTTTTTT.

The chain recombines TRBV6-6 with TRBJ1-1; 8 bases line up with TRBD1. V was clipped by 7 bases and J by 11 bases; unmatched bases: 15. Germline CDR1 reads MNHNY; CDR2 reads SVGAGI (reference sequence). The CDR3 is 14 residues long. The CDR3 here is CASIFWAGGEGAFF. DNA of the CDR3: TGTGCCAGCATTTTTTGGGCAGGGGGCGAAGGTGCTTTCTTT.

CDR3 sequence reads: CASSLHTNTEAFF. The CDR3 DNA reads as TGTGCCAGCAGCCTACACACGAACACTGAAGCTTTCTTT. The chain carries TRBV14 and TRBJ1-1; D call uncertain. Deletions cut 4 bases from V and 1 base from J, with 7 bases between. Germline CDR1 reads SGHDN; CDR2 reads FVKESK. The CDR3 extends over 13 amino acids.